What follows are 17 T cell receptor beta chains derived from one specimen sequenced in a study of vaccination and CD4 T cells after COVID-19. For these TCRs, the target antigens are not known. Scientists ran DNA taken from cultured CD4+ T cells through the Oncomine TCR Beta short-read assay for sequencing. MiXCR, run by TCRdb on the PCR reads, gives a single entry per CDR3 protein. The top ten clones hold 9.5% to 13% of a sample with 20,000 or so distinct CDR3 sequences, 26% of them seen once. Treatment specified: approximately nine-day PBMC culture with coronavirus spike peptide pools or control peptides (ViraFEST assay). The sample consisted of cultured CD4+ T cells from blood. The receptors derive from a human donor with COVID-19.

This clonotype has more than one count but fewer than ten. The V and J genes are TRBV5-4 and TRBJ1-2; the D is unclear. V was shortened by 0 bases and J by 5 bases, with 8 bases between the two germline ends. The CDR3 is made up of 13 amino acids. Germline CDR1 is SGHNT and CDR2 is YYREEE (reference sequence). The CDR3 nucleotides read TGTGCCAGCAGCTTGGGGAGCAGTTATGGCTACACCTTC. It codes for CASSLGSSYGYTF. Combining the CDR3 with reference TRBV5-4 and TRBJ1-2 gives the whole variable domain ETGVTQSPTHLIKTRGQQVTLRCSSQSGHNTVSWYQQALGQGPQFIFQYYREEENGRGNFPPRFSGLQFPNYSSELNVNALELDDSALYLCASSLGSSYGYTFGSGTRLTVV.

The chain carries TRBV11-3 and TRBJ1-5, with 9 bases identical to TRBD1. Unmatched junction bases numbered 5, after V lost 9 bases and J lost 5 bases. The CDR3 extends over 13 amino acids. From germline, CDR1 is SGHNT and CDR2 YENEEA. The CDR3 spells CASGQGLDQPQHF. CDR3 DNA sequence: TGTGCCAGTGGACAGGGGTTGGATCAGCCCCAGCATTTT.

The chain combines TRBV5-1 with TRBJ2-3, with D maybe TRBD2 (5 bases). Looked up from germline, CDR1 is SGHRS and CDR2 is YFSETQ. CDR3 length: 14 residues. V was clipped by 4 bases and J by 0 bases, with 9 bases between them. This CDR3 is CASSPGLSTDTQYF. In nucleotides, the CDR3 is TGCGCCAGCAGCCCAGGACTGAGCACAGATACGCAGTATTTT. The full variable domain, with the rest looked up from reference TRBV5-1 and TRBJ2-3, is KAGVTQTPRYLIKTRGQQVTLSCSPISGHRSVSWYQQTPGQGLQFLFEYFSETQRNKGNFPGRFSGRQFSNSRSEMNVSTLELGDSALYLCASSPGLSTDTQYFGPGTRLTVL.

CDR3 loop: CASSPPVRNTEAFF. CDR3 nucleotides: TGTGCCAGCAGTCCCCCGGTAAGGAACACTGAAGCTTTCTTT. The chain joins TRBV28 to TRBJ1-1; D unclear. From germline, CDR1 is MDHEN and CDR2 SYDVKM. The V end lost 5 bases, the J end lost 1 base, and 11 bases lay between the germline ends. This CDR3 is built from 14 residues.

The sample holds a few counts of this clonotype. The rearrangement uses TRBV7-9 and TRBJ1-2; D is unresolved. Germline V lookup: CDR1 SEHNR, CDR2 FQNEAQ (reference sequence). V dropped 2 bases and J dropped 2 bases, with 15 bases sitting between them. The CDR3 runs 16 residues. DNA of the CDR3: TGTGCCAGCAGCTTATTGGTGGGAACCCCGAACTATGGCTACACCTTC. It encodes CASSLLVGTPNYGYTF. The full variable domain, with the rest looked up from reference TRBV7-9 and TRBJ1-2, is DTGVSQNPRHKITKRGQNVTFRCDPISEHNRLYWYRQTLGQGPEFLTYFQNEAQLEKSRLLSDRFSAERPKGSFSTLEIQRTEQGDSAMYLCASSLLVGTPNYGYTFGSGTRLTVV.

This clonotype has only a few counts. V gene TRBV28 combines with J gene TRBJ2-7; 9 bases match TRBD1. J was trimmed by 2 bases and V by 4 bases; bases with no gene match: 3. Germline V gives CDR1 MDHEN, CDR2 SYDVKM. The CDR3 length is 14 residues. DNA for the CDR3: TGTGCCAGCAGTTGGACAGGGGATACCTACGAGCAGTACTTC. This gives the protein CASSWTGDTYEQYF.

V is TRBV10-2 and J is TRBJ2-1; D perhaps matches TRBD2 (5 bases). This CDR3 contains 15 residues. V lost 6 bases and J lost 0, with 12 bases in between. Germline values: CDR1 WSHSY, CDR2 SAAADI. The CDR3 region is CASRDEGGSYNEQFF. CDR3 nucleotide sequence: TGCGCCAGCAGGGACGAGGGTGGCTCCTACAATGAGCAGTTCTTC.

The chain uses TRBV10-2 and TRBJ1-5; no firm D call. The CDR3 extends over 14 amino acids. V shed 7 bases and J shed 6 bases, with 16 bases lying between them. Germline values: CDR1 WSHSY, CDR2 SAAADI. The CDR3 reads CASTDPRWGQPQHF. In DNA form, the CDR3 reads TGCGCCAGCACCGACCCACGTTGGGGTCAGCCCCAGCATTTT.

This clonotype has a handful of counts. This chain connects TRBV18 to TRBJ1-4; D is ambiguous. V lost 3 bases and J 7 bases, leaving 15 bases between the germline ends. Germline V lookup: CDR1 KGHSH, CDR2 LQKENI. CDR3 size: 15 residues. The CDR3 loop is CASSPLKSVGEKLFF. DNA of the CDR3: TGTGCCAGCTCACCCCTTAAGTCCGTAGGTGAAAAACTGTTTTTT.

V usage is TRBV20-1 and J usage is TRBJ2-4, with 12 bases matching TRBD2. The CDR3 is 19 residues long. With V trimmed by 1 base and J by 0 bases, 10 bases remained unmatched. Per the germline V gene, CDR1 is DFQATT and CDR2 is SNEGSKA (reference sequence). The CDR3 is CSARADGLAGPIAKNIQYF. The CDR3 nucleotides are TGCAGTGCTAGAGCCGACGGACTAGCGGGGCCCATAGCCAAAAACATTCAGTACTTC.

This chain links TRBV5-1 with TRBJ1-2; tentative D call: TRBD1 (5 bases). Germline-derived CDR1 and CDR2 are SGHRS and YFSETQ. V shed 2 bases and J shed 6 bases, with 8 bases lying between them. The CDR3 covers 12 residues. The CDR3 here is CASSFGGDGYTF. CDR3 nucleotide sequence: TGCGCCAGCAGCTTCGGGGGAGATGGCTACACCTTC.

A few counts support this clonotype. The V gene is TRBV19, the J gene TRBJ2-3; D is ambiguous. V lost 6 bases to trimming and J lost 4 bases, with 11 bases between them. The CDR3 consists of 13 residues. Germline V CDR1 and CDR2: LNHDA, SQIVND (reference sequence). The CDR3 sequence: CASSNVVADTQYF. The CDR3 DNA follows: TGTGCCAGTAGCAATGTAGTCGCAGATACGCAGTATTTT.

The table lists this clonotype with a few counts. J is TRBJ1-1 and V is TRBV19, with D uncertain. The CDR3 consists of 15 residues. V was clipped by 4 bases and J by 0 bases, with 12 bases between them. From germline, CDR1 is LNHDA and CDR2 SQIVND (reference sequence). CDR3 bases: TGTGCCAGTAGTACGCAGGTCCAAATGAACACTGAAGCTTTCTTT. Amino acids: CASSTQVQMNTEAFF.

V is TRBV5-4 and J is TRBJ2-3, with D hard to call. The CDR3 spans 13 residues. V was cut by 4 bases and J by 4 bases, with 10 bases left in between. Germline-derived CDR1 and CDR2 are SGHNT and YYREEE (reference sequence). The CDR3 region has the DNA TGTGCCAGCAGCAGGCGCTTCCCAGATACGCAGTATTTT. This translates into CASSRRFPDTQYF.

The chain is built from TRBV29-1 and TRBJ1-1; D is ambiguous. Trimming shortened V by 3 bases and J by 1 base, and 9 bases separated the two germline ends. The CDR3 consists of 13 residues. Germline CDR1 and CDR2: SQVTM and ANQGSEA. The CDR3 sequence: CSVETSPNTEAFF. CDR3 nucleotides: TGCAGCGTTGAGACTTCTCCGAACACTGAAGCTTTCTTT.

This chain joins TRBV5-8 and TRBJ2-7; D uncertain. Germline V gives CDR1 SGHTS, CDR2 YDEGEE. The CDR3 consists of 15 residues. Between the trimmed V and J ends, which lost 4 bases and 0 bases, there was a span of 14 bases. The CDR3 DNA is TGTGCCAGCAGCCCTTACATGGACCCCTCCTACGAGCAGTACTTC. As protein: CASSPYMDPSYEQYF.

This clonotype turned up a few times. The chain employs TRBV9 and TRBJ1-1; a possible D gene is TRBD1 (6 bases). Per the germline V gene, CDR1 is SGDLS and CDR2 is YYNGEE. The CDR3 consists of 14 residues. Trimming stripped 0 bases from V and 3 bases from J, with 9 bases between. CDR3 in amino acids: CASSVGQGYTEAFF. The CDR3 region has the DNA TGTGCCAGCAGCGTAGGTCAGGGGTACACTGAAGCTTTCTTT. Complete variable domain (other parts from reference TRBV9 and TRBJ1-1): DSGVTQTPKHLITATGQRVTLRCSPRSGDLSVYWYQQSLDQGLQFLIQYYNGEERAKGNILERFSAQQFPDLHSELNLSSLELGDSALYFCASSVGQGYTEAFFGQGTRLTVV.